These T cell receptor beta chains were read from a single sample in a study of cytomegalovirus exposure and HLA in healthy donors. The protocol was immunoSEQ multiplex PCR, while the TCRdb copy is restricted to in-frame clones and leaves out a portion. The sample yields more than 100,000 clones, 75% to 90% seen once. Sample: PBMCs. All receptors derive from a woman aged 45 to 65 in good health and CMV-seropositive. CDR3s include the opening cysteine and the closing phenylalanine or tryptophan. D genes are given only for firm matches. Some rows have no size entry. The others give once, few or many, or a class for an expanded clone.

j_gene: TRBJ1-1
abundance: NA
d_gene: TRBD1
v_gene: TRBV18
CDR3aa: CASSPGQLIEAFF
CDR3nt: TGTGCCAGCTCACCGGGACAGTTGATTGAAGCTTTCTTT

j_gene: TRBJ1-5
abundance: few
d_gene: NA
v_gene: TRBV6-5
CDR3aa: CASSPTENQPQHF
CDR3nt: TGTGCCAGCAGTCCGACAGAGAATCAGCCCCAGCATTTT

j_gene: TRBJ1-2
abundance: NA
d_gene: TRBD1
v_gene: TRBV19
CDR3aa: CASSLKDRPVYGYTF
CDR3nt: TGTGCCAGTAGTCTCAAGGACAGGCCTGTCTATGGCTACACCTTC

j_gene: TRBJ1-2
abundance: once
d_gene: TRBD1
v_gene: TRBV7-9
CDR3aa: CASSLGQQPNYGYTF
CDR3nt: TGTGCCAGCAGCTTGGGACAGCAGCCTAACTATGGCTACACCTTC

j_gene: TRBJ1-2
abundance: NA
d_gene: TRBD1
v_gene: TRBV10-3
CDR3aa: CAITTGQGANGYTF
CDR3nt: TGTGCCATCACTACAGGACAGGGGGCGAATGGCTACACCTTC

j_gene: TRBJ2-7
abundance: NA
d_gene: NA
v_gene: TRBV11-2
CDR3aa: CASSSRSIYSPYEQYF
CDR3nt: TGTGCCAGCAGCTCCCGGAGTATCTACTCCCCCTACGAGCAGTACTTC

j_gene: TRBJ1-6
abundance: NA
d_gene: NA
v_gene: TRBV7-2
CDR3aa: CASSLRGWDSPLHF
CDR3nt: TGTGCTAGCAGCTTACGGGGGTGGGATTCACCCCTCCACTTT

j_gene: TRBJ2-5
abundance: NA
d_gene: NA
v_gene: TRBV6-1
CDR3aa: CASSEWTVDDQETQYF
CDR3nt: TGTGCCAGCAGTGAATGGACAGTCGATGACCAAGAGACCCAGTACTTC

j_gene: TRBJ1-3
abundance: NA
d_gene: NA
v_gene: TRBV2
CDR3aa: CASSEQGHGNTIYF
CDR3nt: TGTGCCAGCAGTGAACAGGGACACGGAAACACCATATATTTT

j_gene: TRBJ2-5
abundance: NA
d_gene: NA
v_gene: TRBV27
CDR3aa: CASSLSGAVGQETQYF
CDR3nt: TGTGCCAGCAGTTTATCGGGGGCGGTGGGCCAAGAGACCCAGTACTTC

j_gene: TRBJ2-7
abundance: NA
d_gene: NA
v_gene: TRBV10-3
CDR3aa: CAIRDSSYEQYF
CDR3nt: TGTGCCATCAGGGACAGCTCCTACGAGCAGTACTTC

j_gene: TRBJ2-1
abundance: NA
d_gene: TRBD2
v_gene: TRBV7-6
CDR3aa: CASSLEFREGGDEQFF
CDR3nt: TGTGCCAGCAGCTTAGAGTTCCGGGAGGGCGGGGATGAGCAGTTCTTC

j_gene: TRBJ2-7
abundance: NA
d_gene: NA
v_gene: TRBV12-5
CDR3aa: CASSGKSLAYEQYF
CDR3nt: TGTGCTAGTTCTGGCAAATCATTGGCCTACGAGCAGTACTTC

j_gene: TRBJ1-1
abundance: NA
d_gene: NA
v_gene: TRBV11-2
CDR3aa: CASSPGAAVFF
CDR3nt: TGTGCCAGCAGCCCTGGGGCAGCCGTCTTCTTT

j_gene: TRBJ1-4
abundance: once
d_gene: TRBD1
v_gene: TRBV28
CDR3aa: CASSLPTGGREKLFF
CDR3nt: TGTGCCAGCAGTTTACCGACAGGGGGCCGAGAAAAACTGTTTTTT

j_gene: TRBJ2-1
abundance: NA
d_gene: TRBD2
v_gene: TRBV7-9
CDR3aa: CASSPRSGTYNEQFF
CDR3nt: TGTGCCAGCAGTCCCCGTAGCGGGACCTACAATGAGCAGTTCTTC

j_gene: TRBJ2-7
abundance: NA
d_gene: NA
v_gene: TRBV19
CDR3aa: CASSIGQPGSEQYF
CDR3nt: TGTGCCAGTAGTATAGGACAACCCGGCAGCGAGCAGTACTTC

j_gene: TRBJ2-7
abundance: NA
d_gene: TRBD1
v_gene: TRBV7-9
CDR3aa: CASSLGTGSYEQYF
CDR3nt: TGTGCCAGCAGCTTAGGGACAGGTTCCTACGAGCAGTACTTC

j_gene: TRBJ2-3
abundance: once
d_gene: TRBD2
v_gene: TRBV9
CDR3aa: CASSFSGGATDTQYF
CDR3nt: TGTGCCAGCAGCTTTAGCGGGGGGGCGACAGATACGCAGTATTTT

j_gene: TRBJ2-7
abundance: NA
d_gene: NA
v_gene: TRBV9
CDR3aa: CASSESRVGEQYF
CDR3nt: TGTGCCAGCAGCGAGAGCCGGGTGGGCGAGCAGTACTTC

j_gene: TRBJ2-1
abundance: NA
d_gene: TRBD2
v_gene: TRBV19
CDR3aa: CASRGILAGTAYNEQFF
CDR3nt: TGTGCCAGTCGAGGGATCTTAGCGGGAACGGCGTACAATGAGCAGTTCTTC

j_gene: TRBJ1-5
abundance: NA
d_gene: TRBD1
v_gene: TRBV28
CDR3aa: CASKGTGGESFDQPQHF
CDR3nt: TGTGCCAGCAAGGGAACAGGGGGCGAGTCTTTTGATCAGCCCCAGCATTTT

j_gene: TRBJ1-2
abundance: NA
d_gene: NA
v_gene: TRBV28
CDR3aa: CASSLPGEVGYTF
CDR3nt: TGTGCCAGCAGTTTACCGGGAGAGGTTGGCTACACCTTC

j_gene: TRBJ1-2
abundance: NA
d_gene: TRBD1
v_gene: TRBV5-4
CDR3aa: CASSFGQGAGYGYTF
CDR3nt: TGTGCCAGCAGCTTCGGACAGGGGGCAGGGTATGGCTACACCTTC

j_gene: TRBJ2-3
abundance: NA
d_gene: NA
v_gene: TRBV7-8
CDR3aa: CASSFSGRDTQYF
CDR3nt: TGTGCCAGCAGCTTTTCTGGGAGAGATACGCAGTATTTT

j_gene: TRBJ2-7
abundance: NA
d_gene: TRBD1
v_gene: TRBV7-9
CDR3aa: CASSLEGALYEQYF
CDR3nt: TGTGCCAGCAGCTTAGAGGGGGCACTCTACGAGCAGTACTTC